The present T cell receptor (beta chain) was sequenced within a study of cytomegalovirus exposure and HLA in healthy donors. Findings and limits, study-wide: Rarity marked most TCR sequences, yet some public TCRs occurred in many donors.

This clone has more than one count but fewer than ten. Its matching antigen is unknown. The V and J ends lost 2 bases and 4 bases, in that order; junction bases with no gene match: 5. Per germline, CDR1 SGHVS and CDR2 FQNEAQ. The CDR3 is made up of 15 amino acids. This PCR relied on a set of 60 Vbeta primers and 13 Jbeta primers. Sequencing used immunoSEQ multiplex PCR; TCRdb keeps in-frame clones, though not all of them. The sample lists 150,000 to 180,000 clones; 65% to 80% were seen once. The chain joins TRBV7-8 to TRBJ1-2, with 9 positions matching TRBD1. This TCR was recovered from a man aged 18-30 years in good health and CMV-seronegative. What was sequenced was PBMCs. The CDR3 sequence: CASSLRGQGTYGYTF. The CDR3 nucleotides are TGTGCCAGCAGCTTAAGGGGACAGGGAACCTATGGCTACACCTTC.